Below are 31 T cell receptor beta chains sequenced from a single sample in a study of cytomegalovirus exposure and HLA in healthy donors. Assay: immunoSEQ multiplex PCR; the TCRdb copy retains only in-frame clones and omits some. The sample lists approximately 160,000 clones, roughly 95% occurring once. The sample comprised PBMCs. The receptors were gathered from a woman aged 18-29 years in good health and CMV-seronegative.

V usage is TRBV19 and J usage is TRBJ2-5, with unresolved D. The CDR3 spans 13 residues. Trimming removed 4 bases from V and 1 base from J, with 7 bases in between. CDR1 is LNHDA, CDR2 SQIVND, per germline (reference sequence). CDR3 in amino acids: CASSRYTQETQYF. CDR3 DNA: TGTGCCAGTAGTAGGTACACCCAAGAGACCCAGTACTTC.

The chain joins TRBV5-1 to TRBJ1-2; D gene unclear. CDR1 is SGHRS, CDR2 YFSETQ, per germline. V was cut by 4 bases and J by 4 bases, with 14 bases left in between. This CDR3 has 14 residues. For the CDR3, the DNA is TGCGCCAGCAGCCCTGACTTTGCGGCCTATGGCTACACCTTC. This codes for CASSPDFAAYGYTF.

The CDR3 loop reads CASSEALRVLYF. The CDR3 DNA reads TGTGCCAGCAGTGAAGCGCTACGGGTTCTGTACTTC. V usage is TRBV2 and J usage is TRBJ2-7; no firm D call. V lost 0 bases and J lost 12, with 12 bases in between. This CDR3 spans 12 amino acids. CDR1 and CDR2 from the germline V gene are SNHLY and FYNNEI.

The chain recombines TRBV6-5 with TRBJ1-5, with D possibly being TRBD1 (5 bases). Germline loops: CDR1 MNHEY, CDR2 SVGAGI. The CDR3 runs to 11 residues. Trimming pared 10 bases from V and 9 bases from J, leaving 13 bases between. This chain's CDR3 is CATRGGGPQHF. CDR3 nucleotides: TGTGCCACCCGAGGCGGGGGGCCCCAGCATTTT.

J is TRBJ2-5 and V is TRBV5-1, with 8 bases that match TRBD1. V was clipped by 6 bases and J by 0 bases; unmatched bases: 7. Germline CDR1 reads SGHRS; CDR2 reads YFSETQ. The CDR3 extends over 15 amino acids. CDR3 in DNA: TGCGCCAGCACCTCGCAGACAGGGGACCAAGAGACCCAGTACTTC. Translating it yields CASTSQTGDQETQYF.

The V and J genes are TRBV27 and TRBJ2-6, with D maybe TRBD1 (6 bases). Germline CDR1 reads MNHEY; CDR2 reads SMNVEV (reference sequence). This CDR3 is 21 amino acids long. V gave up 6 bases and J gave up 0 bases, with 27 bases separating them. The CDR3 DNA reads TGTGCCAGCAGAACCATCAGAATTACGACAGGACTCCCCTCTGGGGCCAACGTCCTGACTTTC. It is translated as CASRTIRITTGLPSGANVLTF.

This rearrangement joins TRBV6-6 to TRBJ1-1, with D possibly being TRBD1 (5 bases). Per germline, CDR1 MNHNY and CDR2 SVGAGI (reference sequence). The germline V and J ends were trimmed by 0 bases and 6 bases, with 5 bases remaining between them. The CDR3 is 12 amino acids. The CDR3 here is CASSYSTAEAFF. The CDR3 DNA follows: TGTGCCAGCAGTTACTCGACAGCTGAAGCTTTCTTT.

CDR3 loop: CASSLVQRGEKLFF. CDR3 DNA: TGTGCCAGCAGCTTAGTACAAAGGGGGGAAAAACTGTTTTTT. The chain carries TRBV7-2 and TRBJ1-4; possibly TRBD1 for D (6 bases). This CDR3 region has 14 residues. From germline, CDR1 is SGHTA and CDR2 FQGNSA. Trimming cost V 1 base and J 8 bases, with 11 bases left between them.

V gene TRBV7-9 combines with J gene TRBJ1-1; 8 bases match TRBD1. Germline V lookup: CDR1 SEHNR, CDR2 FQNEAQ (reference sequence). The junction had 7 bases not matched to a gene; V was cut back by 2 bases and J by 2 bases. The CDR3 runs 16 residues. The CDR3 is CASSLQGAAINTEAFF. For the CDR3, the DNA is TGTGCCAGCAGCTTACAGGGGGCGGCTATAAACACTGAAGCTTTCTTT.

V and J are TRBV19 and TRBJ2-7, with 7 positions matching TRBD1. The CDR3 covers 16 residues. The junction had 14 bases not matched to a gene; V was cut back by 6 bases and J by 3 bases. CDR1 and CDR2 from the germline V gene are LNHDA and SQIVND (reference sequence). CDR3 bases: TGTGCCAGTAGAGCCGTCCACACAGGGGTTCACTACGAGCAGTACTTC. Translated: CASRAVHTGVHYEQYF.

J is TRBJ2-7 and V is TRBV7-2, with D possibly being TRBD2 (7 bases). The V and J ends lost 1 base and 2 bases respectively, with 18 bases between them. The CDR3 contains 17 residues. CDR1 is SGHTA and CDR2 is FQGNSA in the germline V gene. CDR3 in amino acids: CASSLGWGGSLTYEQYF. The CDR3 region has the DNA TGTGCCAGCAGCTTAGGGTGGGGGGGCTCTTTAACCTACGAGCAGTACTTC.

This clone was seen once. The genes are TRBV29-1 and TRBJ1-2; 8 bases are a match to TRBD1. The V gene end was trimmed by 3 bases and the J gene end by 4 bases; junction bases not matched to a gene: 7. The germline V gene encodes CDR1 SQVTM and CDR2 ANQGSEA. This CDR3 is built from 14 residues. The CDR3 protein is CSVDPGTGAYGYTF. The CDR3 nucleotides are TGCAGCGTTGACCCCGGGACAGGTGCCTATGGCTACACCTTC. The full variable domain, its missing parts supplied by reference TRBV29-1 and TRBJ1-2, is SAVISQKPSRDICQRGTSLTIQCQVDSQVTMMFWYRQQPGQSLTLIATANQGSEATYESGFVIDKFPISRPNLTFSTLTVSNMSPEDSSIYLCSVDPGTGAYGYTFGSGTRLTVV.

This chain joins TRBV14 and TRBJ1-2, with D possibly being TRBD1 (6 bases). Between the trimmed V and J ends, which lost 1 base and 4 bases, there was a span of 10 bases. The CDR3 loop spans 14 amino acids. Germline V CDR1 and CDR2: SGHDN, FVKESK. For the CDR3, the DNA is TGTGCCAGCAGCCAAGCCACAGGGATCTATGGCTACACCTTC. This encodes CASSQATGIYGYTF.

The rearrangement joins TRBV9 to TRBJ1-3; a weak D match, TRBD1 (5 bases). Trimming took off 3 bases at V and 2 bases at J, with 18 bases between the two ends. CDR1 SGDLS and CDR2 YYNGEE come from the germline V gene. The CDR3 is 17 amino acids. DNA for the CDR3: TGTGCCAGCAGCGCAAGAATGGGGGGACCCACTGGAAACACCATATATTTT. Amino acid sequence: CASSARMGGPTGNTIYF.

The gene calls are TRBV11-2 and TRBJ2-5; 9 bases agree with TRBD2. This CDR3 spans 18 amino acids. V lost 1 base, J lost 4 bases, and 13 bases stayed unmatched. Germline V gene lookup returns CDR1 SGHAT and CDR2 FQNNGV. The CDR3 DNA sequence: TGTGCCAGCAGCTTAGGCCGGGCGCTAGCGGGGTTCTCAGAGACCCAGTACTTC. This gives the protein CASSLGRALAGFSETQYF.

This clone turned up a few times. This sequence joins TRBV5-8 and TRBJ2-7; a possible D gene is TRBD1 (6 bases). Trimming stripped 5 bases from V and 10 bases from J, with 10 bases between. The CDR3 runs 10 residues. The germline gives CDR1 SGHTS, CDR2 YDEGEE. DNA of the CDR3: TGTGCCAGCAGGCGACAGGTTCAGTACTTC. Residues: CASRRQVQYF.

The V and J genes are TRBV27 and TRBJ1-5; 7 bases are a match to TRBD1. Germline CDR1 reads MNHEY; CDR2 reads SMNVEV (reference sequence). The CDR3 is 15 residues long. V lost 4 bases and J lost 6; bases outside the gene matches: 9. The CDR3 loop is CASSSFDRVSQPQHF. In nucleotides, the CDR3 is TGTGCCAGCAGTTCGTTCGACAGGGTGAGTCAGCCCCAGCATTTT.

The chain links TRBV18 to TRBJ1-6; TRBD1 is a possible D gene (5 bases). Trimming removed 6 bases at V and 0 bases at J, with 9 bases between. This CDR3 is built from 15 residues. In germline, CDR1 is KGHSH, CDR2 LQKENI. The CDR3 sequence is CASSPDSSYNSPLHF. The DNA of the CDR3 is TGTGCCAGCTCTCCCGACAGCTCCTATAATTCACCCCTCCACTTT.

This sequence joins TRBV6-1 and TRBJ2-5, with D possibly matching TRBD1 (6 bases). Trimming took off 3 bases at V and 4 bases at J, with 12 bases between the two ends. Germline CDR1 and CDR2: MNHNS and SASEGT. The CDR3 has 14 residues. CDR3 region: CASSDRSRGETQYF. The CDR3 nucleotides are TGTGCCAGCAGTGATAGGAGCAGGGGAGAGACCCAGTACTTC.

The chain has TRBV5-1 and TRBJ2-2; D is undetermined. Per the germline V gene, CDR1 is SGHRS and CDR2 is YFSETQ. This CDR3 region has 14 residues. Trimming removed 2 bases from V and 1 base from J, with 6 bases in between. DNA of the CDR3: TGCGCCAGCAGCTTCTCTATGAACACCGGGGAGCTGTTTTTT. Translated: CASSFSMNTGELFF.

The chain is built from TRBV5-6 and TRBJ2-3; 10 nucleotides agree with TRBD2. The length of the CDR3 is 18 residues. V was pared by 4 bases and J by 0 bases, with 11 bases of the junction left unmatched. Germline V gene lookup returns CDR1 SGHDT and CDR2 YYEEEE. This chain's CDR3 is CASSPTSGDISSTDTQYF. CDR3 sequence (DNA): TGTGCCAGCAGCCCAACTAGCGGGGATATCTCTAGCACAGATACGCAGTATTTT. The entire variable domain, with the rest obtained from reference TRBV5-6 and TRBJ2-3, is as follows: DAGVTQSPTHLIKTRGQQVTLRCSPKSGHDTVSWYQQALGQGPQFIFQYYEEEERQRGNFPDRFSGHQFPNYSSELNVNALLLGDSALYLCASSPTSGDISSTDTQYFGPGTRLTVL.

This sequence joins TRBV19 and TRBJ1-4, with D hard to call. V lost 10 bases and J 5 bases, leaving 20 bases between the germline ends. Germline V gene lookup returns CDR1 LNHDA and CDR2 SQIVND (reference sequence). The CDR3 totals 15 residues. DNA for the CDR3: TGTGCCACCACGGGCGGGCGGCAAAACAATGAAAAACTGTTTTTT. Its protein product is CATTGGRQNNEKLFF.

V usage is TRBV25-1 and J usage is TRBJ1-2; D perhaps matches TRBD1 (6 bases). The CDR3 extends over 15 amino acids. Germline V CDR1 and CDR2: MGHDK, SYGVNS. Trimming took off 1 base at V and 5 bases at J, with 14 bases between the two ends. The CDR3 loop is CASSELGGQGYGYTF. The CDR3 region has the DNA TGTGCCAGCAGTGAATTGGGGGGGCAGGGGTATGGCTACACCTTC.

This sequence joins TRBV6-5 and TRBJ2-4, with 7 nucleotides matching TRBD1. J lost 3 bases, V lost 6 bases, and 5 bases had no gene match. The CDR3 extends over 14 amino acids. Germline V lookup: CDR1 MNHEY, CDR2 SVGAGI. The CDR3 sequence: CASSEQGFKNIQYF. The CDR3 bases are TGTGCCAGCAGCGAACAGGGGTTCAAAAACATTCAGTACTTC.

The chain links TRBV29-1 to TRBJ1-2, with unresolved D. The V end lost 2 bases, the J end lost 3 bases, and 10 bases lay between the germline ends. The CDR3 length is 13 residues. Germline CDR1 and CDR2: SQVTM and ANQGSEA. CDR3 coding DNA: TGCAGCGTTGAATTGGGCGCCGACTATGGCTACACCTTC. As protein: CSVELGADYGYTF.

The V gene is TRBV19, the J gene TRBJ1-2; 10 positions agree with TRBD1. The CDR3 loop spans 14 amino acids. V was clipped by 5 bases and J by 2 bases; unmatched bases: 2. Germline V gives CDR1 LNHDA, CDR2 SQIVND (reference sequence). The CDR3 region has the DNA TGTGCCAGTAGTCCGACAGGGGGCAACTATGGCTACACCTTC. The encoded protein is CASSPTGGNYGYTF.

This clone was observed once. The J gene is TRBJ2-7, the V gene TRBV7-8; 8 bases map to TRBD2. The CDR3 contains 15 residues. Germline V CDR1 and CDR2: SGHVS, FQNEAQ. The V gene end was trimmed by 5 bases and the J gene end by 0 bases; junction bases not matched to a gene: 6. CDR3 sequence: CASSISGTSSYEQYF. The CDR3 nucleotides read TGTGCCAGCAGCATTAGCGGGACTAGCTCCTACGAGCAGTACTTC.

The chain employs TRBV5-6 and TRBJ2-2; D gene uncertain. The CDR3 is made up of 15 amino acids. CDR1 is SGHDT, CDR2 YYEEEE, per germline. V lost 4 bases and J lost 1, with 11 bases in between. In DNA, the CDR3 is TGTGCCAGCAGCCATCTCCGGAGGAACACCGGGGAGCTGTTTTTT. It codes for CASSHLRRNTGELFF. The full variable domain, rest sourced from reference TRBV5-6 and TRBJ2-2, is DAGVTQSPTHLIKTRGQQVTLRCSPKSGHDTVSWYQQALGQGPQFIFQYYEEEERQRGNFPDRFSGHQFPNYSSELNVNALLLGDSALYLCASSHLRRNTGELFFGEGSRLTVL.

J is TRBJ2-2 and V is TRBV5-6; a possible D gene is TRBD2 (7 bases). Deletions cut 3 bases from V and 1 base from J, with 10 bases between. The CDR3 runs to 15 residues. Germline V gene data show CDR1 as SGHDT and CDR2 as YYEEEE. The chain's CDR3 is CASSWGGLNTGELFF. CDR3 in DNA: TGTGCCAGCAGCTGGGGGGGCCTGAACACCGGGGAGCTGTTTTTT.

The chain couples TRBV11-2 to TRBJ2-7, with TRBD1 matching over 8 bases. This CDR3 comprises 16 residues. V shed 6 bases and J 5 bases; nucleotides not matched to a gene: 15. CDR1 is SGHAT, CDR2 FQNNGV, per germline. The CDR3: CASSNYLQGQEHEQYF. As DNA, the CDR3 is TGTGCCAGCAGTAATTATCTTCAGGGACAGGAGCACGAGCAGTACTTC.

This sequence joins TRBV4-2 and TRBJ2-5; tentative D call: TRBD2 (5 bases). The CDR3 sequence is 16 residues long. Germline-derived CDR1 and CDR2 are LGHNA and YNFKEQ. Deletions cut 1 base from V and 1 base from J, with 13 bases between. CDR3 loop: CASSQAPELGQETQYF. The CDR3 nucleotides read TGTGCCAGCAGCCAAGCGCCGGAACTAGGCCAAGAGACCCAGTACTTC.